One and the same sample provided the 26 T cell receptor beta chains below, sequenced in a study of vaccination effects on CD4 cells after COVID-19. Scientists isolated CD4+ T cells after an approximately 9-day culture period ended. Vaccination of participants consisted of two doses of either the BNT162b2 or mRNA-1273 vaccine. Generated by immunoSEQ multiplex PCR, the TCRdb table keeps only in-frame clones and is missing some. The sample shows 40,000 to 45,000 clones, about two thirds of them seen only once. The antigens these receptors bind are not known. The source was CD4+ T cells from PBMCs cultured without peptide, collected after COVID-19 vaccination. The origin of the receptors is a human donor who received a COVID-19 vaccine.

This clone appeared a single time. V and J are TRBV7-8 and TRBJ2-1, with 8 bases identical to TRBD1. Germline CDR1 and CDR2: SGHVS and FQNEAQ. The CDR3 consists of 16 residues. Trimming cost V 5 bases and J 6 bases; bases outside gene matches: 12. CDR3 residues: CASSVAGTGDRNEQFF. The CDR3 nucleotides are TGTGCCAGCAGCGTCGCCGGGACAGGTGATCGCAATGAGCAGTTCTTC.

V gene TRBV25-1 combines with J gene TRBJ2-7; D tentatively fits TRBD1 or TRBD2 (5 bases each). The V gene's germline CDR1 is MGHDK and CDR2 SYGVNS. V lost 1 base and J 2 bases, leaving 9 bases between the germline ends. This CDR3 contains 14 residues. The DNA of the CDR3 is TGTGCCAGCAGTGAATTACTAGGGGCCTACGAGCAGTACTTC. Its translation: CASSELLGAYEQYF.

The chain joins TRBV27 to TRBJ2-1; 9 bases align to TRBD2. Trimming took 4 bases from V and 7 from J; bases not matched to a gene: 11. The CDR3 has 16 amino acids. The germline V gene has CDR1 MNHEY and CDR2 SMNVEV (reference sequence). The CDR3 DNA is TGTGCCAGCAGTTCCTTACGGCGGGAGGGCCGGAATGAGCAGTTCTTC. Its translation is CASSSLRREGRNEQFF.

V gene TRBV7-9 combines with J gene TRBJ2-5, with D perhaps TRBD2 (6 bases). Germline lookup yields CDR1 SEHNR and CDR2 FQNEAQ (reference sequence). Trimming removed 5 bases at V and 5 bases at J, with 18 bases between. The CDR3 totals 15 residues. CDR3 protein: CASSLQRAGIETQYF. DNA of the CDR3: TGTGCCAGCAGCCTGCAGCGGGCAGGGATCGAGACCCAGTACTTC. Filled out from reference TRBV7-9 and TRBJ2-5, the complete variable domain reads DTGVSQNPRHKITKRGQNVTFRCDPISEHNRLYWYRQTLGQGPEFLTYFQNEAQLEKSRLLSDRFSAERPKGSFSTLEIQRTEQGDSAMYLCASSLQRAGIETQYFGPGTRLLVL.

The chain combines TRBV5-1 with TRBJ2-1; 8 positions match TRBD2. Germline CDR1 SGHRS, CDR2 YFSETQ. There are 15 residues in the CDR3. Trimming took 0 bases from V and 9 from J; bases not matched to a gene: 8. The CDR3 DNA is TGCGCCAGCAGCTTGGGAGGAGCGGGGGACGGTGAGCAGTTCTTC. Its protein product is CASSLGGAGDGEQFF.

The chain has TRBV2 and TRBJ2-1; D tentatively fits TRBD1 or TRBD2 (7 bases each). The CDR3 extends over 13 amino acids. Trimming removed 2 bases from V and 15 bases from J, with 17 bases in between. In germline, CDR1 is SNHLY, CDR2 FYNNEI. CDR3 bases: TGTGCCAGCAGTGAATTAGAAGGGGGCGGGGGGTTCTTC. Translation gives CASSELEGGGGFF.

This clone was seen a few times. In nucleotides, the CDR3 is TGTGCCAGCTCCCGGGATGGAGGCGAGCAGTACTTC. As protein: CASSRDGGEQYF. This sequence joins TRBV18 and TRBJ2-7, with D possibly matching TRBD2 (5 bases). V lost 6 bases and J 6 bases, leaving 12 bases between the germline ends. Germline V gene lookup returns CDR1 KGHSH and CDR2 LQKENI. This CDR3 contains 12 residues. The entire variable domain, with the rest obtained from reference TRBV18 and TRBJ2-7, is as follows: NAGVMQNPRHLVRRRGQEARLRCSPMKGHSHVYWYRQLPEEGLKFMVYLQKENIIDESGMPKERFSAEFPKEGPSILRIQQVVRGDSAAYFCASSRDGGEQYFGPGTRLTVT.

The chain has TRBV6-5 and TRBJ2-2; maybe TRBD2 (6 bases). Germline CDR1 and CDR2: MNHEY and SVGAGI. Trimming cost V 4 bases and J 2 bases, with 8 bases left between them. CDR3 length equals 14 residues. The CDR3 bases are TGTGCCAGCAGTTCTAGCGTAAACACCGGGGAGCTGTTTTTT. It codes for CASSSSVNTGELFF.

The genes are TRBV10-3 and TRBJ2-5; 10 bases map to TRBD2. The CDR3 is made up of 15 amino acids. Trimming removed 6 bases from V and 2 bases from J; junction bases left unmatched: 6. Germline lookup yields CDR1 ENHRY and CDR2 SYGVKD. The CDR3 nucleotides read TGTGCCATCAGGGGAGGACTAGCGGAACAAGAGACCCAGTACTTC. It encodes CAIRGGLAEQETQYF.

In its sample, this clone was seen once. The genes are TRBV7-9 and TRBJ2-7; 10 bases are shared with TRBD2. The V gene's germline CDR1 is SEHNR and CDR2 FQNEAQ (reference sequence). The CDR3 is 14 amino acids. V dropped 6 bases and J dropped 1; count of bases not matched to a gene: 3. DNA for the CDR3: TGTGCCAGCAGTTCTAGCGGGGGATCCTACGAGCAGTACTTC. Its translation: CASSSSGGSYEQYF.

The V and J genes are TRBV21-1 and TRBJ2-7; the DNA was not used to check the table's D call, TRBD2. TRBV21-1 constitutes a pseudogene. The CDR3 runs 17 residues. The CDR3 loop is CASSKGDAGTREYEQYF. The CDR3 DNA follows: TGTGCCAGCAGCAAAGGGGATGCGGGCACCCGGGAGTACGAGCAGTACTTC.

V is TRBV3-1 (or the pseudogene TRBV3-2) and J is TRBJ1-1, with D perhaps matching TRBD1 (5 bases). The germline V gene encodes CDR1 LGHDT and CDR2 YNNKEL (reference sequence). This CDR3 comprises 13 residues. V lost 0 bases and J lost 10, with 12 bases in between. The CDR3 sequence is CASSQDWGSGAFF. In DNA, the CDR3 is TGTGCCAGCAGCCAAGATTGGGGGTCGGGAGCTTTCTTT.

This clone was counted a few times. The chain carries TRBV4-1 and TRBJ1-1; D gene ambiguous. V was shortened by 3 bases and J by 2 bases, with 13 bases between the two germline ends. The CDR3 is made up of 15 amino acids. Germline loops: CDR1 MGHRA, CDR2 YSYEKL. The CDR3 coding sequence is TGCGCCAGCAGCCAGCCGGGCCTCACCAACACTGAAGCTTTCTTT. Translated: CASSQPGLTNTEAFF.

The rearrangement uses TRBV19 and TRBJ1-5, with unresolved D. CDR3 length equals 15 residues. Trimming took off 8 bases at V and 6 bases at J, with 20 bases between the two ends. Germline assignment: CDR1 LNHDA and CDR2 SQIVND (reference sequence). CDR3 DNA: TGTGCCAGTGTACGTGTCGGAGGAGGAGGTCAGCCCCAGCATTTT. Its translation is CASVRVGGGGQPQHF.

This chain connects TRBV6-5 to TRBJ1-1; no firm D call. With 7 bases removed from V and 6 bases from J, the gap between germline ends came to 18 bases. Germline V CDR1 and CDR2: MNHEY, SVGAGI. This CDR3 spans 14 amino acids. CDR3 loop: CASISLPTSPEAFF. The CDR3 region has the DNA TGTGCCAGCATTTCGCTACCGACATCCCCTGAAGCTTTCTTT.

V and J are TRBV7-8 and TRBJ2-5, with 8 bases identical to TRBD2. Germline lookup yields CDR1 SGHVS and CDR2 FQNEAQ. Trimming took 2 bases from V and 5 from J; bases not matched to a gene: 7. There are 15 residues in the CDR3. CDR3 in DNA: TGTGCCAGCAGCTTACCAGGGACGGGAGGGGAGACCCAGTACTTC. Translation: CASSLPGTGGETQYF.

This clone was counted only a few times. This chain's CDR3 is CASSPLPAGSYEQYF. As DNA, the CDR3 is TGTGCCAGTAGTCCCCTCCCGGCAGGCTCCTACGAGCAGTACTTC. The chain has TRBV19 and TRBJ2-7, with no clear D. Germline loops: CDR1 LNHDA, CDR2 SQIVND (reference sequence). CDR3 size: 15 residues. Trimming removed 5 bases at V and 0 bases at J, with 14 bases between.

The rearrangement joins TRBV7-9 to TRBJ2-5; D possibly corresponds to TRBD2 (5 bases). This CDR3 is 15 amino acids long. The ends were cut back, 1 base at V and 5 bases at J, with 14 bases in the middle. The germline V gene has CDR1 SEHNR and CDR2 FQNEAQ (reference sequence). DNA for the CDR3: TGTGCCAGCAGCTTAGGGGAGTTTTGGGTCGAGACCCAGTACTTC. Translating gives CASSLGEFWVETQYF.

The V call is TRBV27, the J call TRBJ1-6, with 7 bases matching TRBD1. The CDR3 runs 14 residues. The ends lost 7 bases at V and 7 bases at J; junction bases unmatched: 7. In germline, CDR1 is MNHEY, CDR2 SMNVEV (reference sequence). CDR3 coding DNA: TGTGCCAGCAACCTCGGGACAGAAAATTCACCCCTCCACTTT. It codes for CASNLGTENSPLHF.

This clone was detected once. The rearrangement joins TRBV7-8 to TRBJ1-5; tentatively, D is TRBD1 (5 bases). The V end was cut by 1 base, the J end by 3 bases, with 13 bases between. This CDR3 region has 16 residues. The germline V gene encodes CDR1 SGHVS and CDR2 FQNEAQ. The CDR3 protein is CASSLDARGPNQPQHF. DNA of the CDR3: TGTGCCAGCAGCTTAGACGCACGGGGCCCCAATCAGCCCCAGCATTTT.

This sequence joins TRBV2 and TRBJ1-6; the D gene is possibly TRBD1 (6 bases). Looked up from germline, CDR1 is SNHLY and CDR2 is FYNNEI. The CDR3 runs 14 residues. Trimming removed 4 bases from V and 7 bases from J, with 11 bases in between. DNA for the CDR3: TGTGCCAGCAGTGGTCAGGGGTGGAATTCACCCCTCCACTTT. Protein: CASSGQGWNSPLHF. The whole variable domain, remainder taken from reference TRBV2 and TRBJ1-6, is EPEVTQTPSHQVTQMGQEVILRCVPISNHLYFYWYRQILGQKVEFLVSFYNNEISEKSEIFDDQFSVERPDGSNFTLKIRSTKLEDSAMYFCASSGQGWNSPLHFGNGTRLTVT.

The V gene is TRBV25-1, the J gene TRBJ2-7; 7 nucleotides agree with TRBD1. V trimming: 2 bases; J trimming: 2 bases; junction bases outside the gene matches: 6. The CDR3 spans 15 residues. Germline V CDR1 and CDR2: MGHDK, SYGVNS. DNA for the CDR3: TGTGCCAGCAGTGAACCCTCCGGACAGGCCTACGAGCAGTACTTC. Translated, it gives CASSEPSGQAYEQYF.

V and J are TRBV11-2 and TRBJ2-3; D is unclear. The CDR3 covers 13 residues. V dropped 6 bases and J dropped 4 bases, with 11 bases sitting between them. Germline V gene lookup returns CDR1 SGHAT and CDR2 FQNNGV. The CDR3 DNA reads TGTGCCAGCAGAGTGTCTCGTTCAGATACGCAGTATTTT. This encodes CASRVSRSDTQYF. Full variable domain (remainder filled in from reference TRBV11-2 and TRBJ2-3): EAGVAQSPRYKIIEKRQSVAFWCNPISGHATLYWYQQILGQGPKLLIQFQNNGVVDDSQLPKDRFSAERLKGVDSTLKIQPAKLEDSAVYLCASRVSRSDTQYFGPGTRLTVL.

The rearrangement joins TRBV10-2 to TRBJ2-7, with 10 bases aligning to TRBD1. The CDR3 runs 15 residues. V shed 6 bases and J 7 bases; nucleotides not matched to a gene: 12. Germline-derived CDR1 and CDR2 are WSHSY and SAAADI. In nucleotides, the CDR3 is TGCGCCAGCAGCCCGAACGGACAGGGGGTCGGAGAGCAGTACTTC. Protein: CASSPNGQGVGEQYF.

V gene TRBV2 combines with J gene TRBJ1-1, with D maybe TRBD1 (6 bases). This CDR3 spans 16 amino acids. Trimming took 6 bases from V and 5 from J, leaving 22 bases between them. From germline, CDR1 is SNHLY and CDR2 FYNNEI. Here the CDR3 reads CASRADRLGLGTEAFF. DNA of the CDR3: TGTGCCAGCAGGGCAGACAGGTTGGGGCTCGGGACTGAAGCTTTCTTT.

The DNA of the CDR3 is TGTGCCAGCAGCCTATACAATGAGCAGTTCTTC. Translated, it gives CASSLYNEQFF. The rearrangement uses TRBV3-1 (or the pseudogene TRBV3-2) and TRBJ2-1; D uncertain. This CDR3 region has 11 residues. The V gene's germline CDR1 is LGHDT and CDR2 YNNKEL (reference sequence). The V end was cut by 4 bases, the J end by 4 bases, with 2 bases between.